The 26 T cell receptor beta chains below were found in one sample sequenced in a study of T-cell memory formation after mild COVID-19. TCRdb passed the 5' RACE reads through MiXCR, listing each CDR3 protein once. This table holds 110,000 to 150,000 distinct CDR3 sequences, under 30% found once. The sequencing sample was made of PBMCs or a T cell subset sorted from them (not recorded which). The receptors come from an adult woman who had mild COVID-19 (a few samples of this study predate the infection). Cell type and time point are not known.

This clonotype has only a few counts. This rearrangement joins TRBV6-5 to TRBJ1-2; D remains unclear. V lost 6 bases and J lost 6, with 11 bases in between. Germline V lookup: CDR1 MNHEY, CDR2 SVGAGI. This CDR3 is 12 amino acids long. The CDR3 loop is CASSQPGHGYTF. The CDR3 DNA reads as TGTGCCAGCAGCCAACCTGGACATGGCTACACCTTC.

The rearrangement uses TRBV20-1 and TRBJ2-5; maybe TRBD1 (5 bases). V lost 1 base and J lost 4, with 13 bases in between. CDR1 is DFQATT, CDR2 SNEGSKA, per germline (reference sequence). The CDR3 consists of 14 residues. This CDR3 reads CSARVRDRLETQYF. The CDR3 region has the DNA TGCAGTGCTAGAGTACGCGACAGATTAGAGACCCAGTACTTC.

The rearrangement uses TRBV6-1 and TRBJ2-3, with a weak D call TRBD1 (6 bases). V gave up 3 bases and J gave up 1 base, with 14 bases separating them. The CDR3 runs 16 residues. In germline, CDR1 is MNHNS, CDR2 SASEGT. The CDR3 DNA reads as TGTGCCAGCAGTGAGAGTCGGGCAGGGGGCACAGATACGCAGTATTTT. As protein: CASSESRAGGTDTQYF.

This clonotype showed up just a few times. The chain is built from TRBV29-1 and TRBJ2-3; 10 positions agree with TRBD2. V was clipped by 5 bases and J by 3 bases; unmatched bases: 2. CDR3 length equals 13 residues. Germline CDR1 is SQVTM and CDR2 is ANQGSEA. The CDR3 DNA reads TGCAGCGTTCGGGGACTAGCGACAGATACGCAGTATTTT. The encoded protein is CSVRGLATDTQYF.

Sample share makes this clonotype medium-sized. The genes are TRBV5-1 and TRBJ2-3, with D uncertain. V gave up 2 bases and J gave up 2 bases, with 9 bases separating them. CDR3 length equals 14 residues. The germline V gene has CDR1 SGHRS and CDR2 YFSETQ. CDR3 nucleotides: TGCGCCAGCAGCTTTAGGCAGGCCACAGATACGCAGTATTTT. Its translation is CASSFRQATDTQYF.

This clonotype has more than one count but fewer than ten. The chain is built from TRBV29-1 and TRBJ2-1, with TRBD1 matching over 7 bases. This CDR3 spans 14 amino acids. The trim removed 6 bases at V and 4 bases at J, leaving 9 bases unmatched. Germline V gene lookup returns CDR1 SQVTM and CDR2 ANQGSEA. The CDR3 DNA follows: TGCAGCGTGCGAAAGGGGGACAGATACAATGAGCAGTTCTTC. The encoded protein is CSVRKGDRYNEQFF.

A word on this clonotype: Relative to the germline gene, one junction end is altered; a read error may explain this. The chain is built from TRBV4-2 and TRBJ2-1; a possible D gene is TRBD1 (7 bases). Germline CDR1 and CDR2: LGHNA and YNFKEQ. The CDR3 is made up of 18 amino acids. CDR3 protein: CSSSQYHGGTADYNEQFF. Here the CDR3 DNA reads TGTTCCAGCAGCCAGTACCATGGGGGGACAGCCGACTACAATGAGCAGTTCTTC.

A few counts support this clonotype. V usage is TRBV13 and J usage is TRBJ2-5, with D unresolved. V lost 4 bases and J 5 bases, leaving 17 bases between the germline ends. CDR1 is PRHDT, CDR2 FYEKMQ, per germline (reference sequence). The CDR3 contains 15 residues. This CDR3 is CASSSKGSGLETQYF. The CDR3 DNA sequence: TGTGCCAGCAGCTCGAAGGGATCTGGGTTGGAGACCCAGTACTTC.

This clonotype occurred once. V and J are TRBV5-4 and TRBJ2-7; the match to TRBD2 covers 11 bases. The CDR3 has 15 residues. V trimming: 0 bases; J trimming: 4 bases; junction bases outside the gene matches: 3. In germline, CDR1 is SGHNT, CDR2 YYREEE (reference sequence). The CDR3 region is CASSLELAGVYEQYF. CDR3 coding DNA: TGTGCCAGCAGCTTGGAACTAGCGGGAGTATACGAGCAGTACTTC.

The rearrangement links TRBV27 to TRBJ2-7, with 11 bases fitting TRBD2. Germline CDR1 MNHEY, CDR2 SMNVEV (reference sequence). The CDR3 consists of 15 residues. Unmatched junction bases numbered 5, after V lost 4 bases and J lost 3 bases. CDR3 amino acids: CASSSGLAEYYEQYF. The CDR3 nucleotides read TGTGCCAGCAGTTCGGGACTAGCGGAGTACTACGAGCAGTACTTC.

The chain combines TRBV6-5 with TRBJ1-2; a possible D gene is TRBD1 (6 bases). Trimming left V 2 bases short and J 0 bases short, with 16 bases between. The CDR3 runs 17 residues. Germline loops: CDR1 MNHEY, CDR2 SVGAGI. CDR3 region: CASSYHPGQGTNYGYTF. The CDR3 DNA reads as TGTGCCAGCAGTTACCACCCCGGGCAGGGGACTAACTATGGCTACACCTTC.

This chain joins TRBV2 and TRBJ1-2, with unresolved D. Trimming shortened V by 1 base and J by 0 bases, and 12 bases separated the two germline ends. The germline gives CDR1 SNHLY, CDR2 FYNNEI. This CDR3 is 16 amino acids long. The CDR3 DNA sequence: TGTGCCAGCAGTGAAGGCCCACCGCACCCTAACTATGGCTACACCTTC. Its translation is CASSEGPPHPNYGYTF.

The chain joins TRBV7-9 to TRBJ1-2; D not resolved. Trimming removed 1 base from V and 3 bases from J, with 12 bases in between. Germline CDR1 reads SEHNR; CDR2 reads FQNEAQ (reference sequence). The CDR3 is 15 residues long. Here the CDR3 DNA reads TGTGCCAGCAGCTTAGGTGGTAGGCAGGACTATGGCTACACCTTC. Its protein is CASSLGGRQDYGYTF. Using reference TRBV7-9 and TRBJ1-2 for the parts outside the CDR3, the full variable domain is DTGVSQNPRHKITKRGQNVTFRCDPISEHNRLYWYRQTLGQGPEFLTYFQNEAQLEKSRLLSDRFSAERPKGSFSTLEIQRTEQGDSAMYLCASSLGGRQDYGYTFGSGTRLTVV.

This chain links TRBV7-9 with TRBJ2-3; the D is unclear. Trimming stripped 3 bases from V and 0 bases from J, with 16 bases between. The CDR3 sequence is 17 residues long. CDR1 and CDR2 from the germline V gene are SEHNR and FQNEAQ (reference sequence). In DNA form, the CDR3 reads TGTGCCAGCAGCTTTCTCCTGGGCAGCTCGAGCACAGATACGCAGTATTTT. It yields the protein CASSFLLGSSSTDTQYF.

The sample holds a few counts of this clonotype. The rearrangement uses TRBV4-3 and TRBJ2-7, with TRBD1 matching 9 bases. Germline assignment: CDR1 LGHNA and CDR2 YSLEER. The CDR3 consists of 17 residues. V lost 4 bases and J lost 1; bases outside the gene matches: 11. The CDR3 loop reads CASSPNPGQGDSYEQYF. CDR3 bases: TGCGCCAGCAGCCCCAATCCGGGACAGGGAGATTCCTACGAGCAGTACTTC.

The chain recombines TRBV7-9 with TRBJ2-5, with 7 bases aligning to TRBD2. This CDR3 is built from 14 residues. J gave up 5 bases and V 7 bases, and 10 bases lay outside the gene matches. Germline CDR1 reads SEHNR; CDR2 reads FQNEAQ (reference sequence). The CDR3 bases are TGTGCCAGCACCCAAGGGAGGGGCAGGGAGACCCAGTACTTC. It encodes CASTQGRGRETQYF.

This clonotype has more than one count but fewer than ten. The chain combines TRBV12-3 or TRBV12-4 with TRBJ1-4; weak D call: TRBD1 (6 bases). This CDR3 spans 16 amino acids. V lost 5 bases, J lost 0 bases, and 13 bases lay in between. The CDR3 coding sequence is TGTGCCAGCAGTCCCTACCGACAGGCAACTAATGAAAAACTGTTTTTT. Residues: CASSPYRQATNEKLFF.

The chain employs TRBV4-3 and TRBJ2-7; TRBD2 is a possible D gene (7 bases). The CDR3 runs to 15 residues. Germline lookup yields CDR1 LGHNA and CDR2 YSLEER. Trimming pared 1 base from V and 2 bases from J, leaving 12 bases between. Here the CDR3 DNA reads TGCGCCAGCAGCCAAGGCCCGGGGGGCACCTACGAGCAGTACTTC. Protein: CASSQGPGGTYEQYF.

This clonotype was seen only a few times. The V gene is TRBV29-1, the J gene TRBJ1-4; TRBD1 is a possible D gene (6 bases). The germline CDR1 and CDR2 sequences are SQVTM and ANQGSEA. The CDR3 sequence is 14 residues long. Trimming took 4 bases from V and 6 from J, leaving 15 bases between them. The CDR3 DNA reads TGCAGCGTTGGAAGGAGGGGGTTGGATGAAAAACTGTTTTTT. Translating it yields CSVGRRGLDEKLFF.

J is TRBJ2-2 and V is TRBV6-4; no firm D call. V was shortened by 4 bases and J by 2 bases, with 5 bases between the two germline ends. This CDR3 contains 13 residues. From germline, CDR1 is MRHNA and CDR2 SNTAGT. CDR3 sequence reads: CASSVDNTGELFF. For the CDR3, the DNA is TGTGCCAGCAGTGTGGACAACACCGGGGAGCTGTTTTTT.

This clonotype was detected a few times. The CDR3 reads CATGAGLEQYF. For the CDR3, the DNA is TGTGCCACGGGAGCAGGGCTCGAGCAGTACTTC. The gene calls are TRBV12-3 or TRBV12-4 and TRBJ2-7; perhaps TRBD2 as D (6 bases). The CDR3 contains 11 residues. The germline V and J ends were trimmed by 10 bases and 6 bases, with 13 bases remaining between them.

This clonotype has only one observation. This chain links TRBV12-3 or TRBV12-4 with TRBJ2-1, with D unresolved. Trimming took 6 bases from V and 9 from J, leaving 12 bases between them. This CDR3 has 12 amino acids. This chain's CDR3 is CASSPPWGEQFF. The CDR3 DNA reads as TGTGCCAGCAGCCCGCCGTGGGGTGAGCAGTTCTTC.

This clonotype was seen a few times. The CDR3 loop is CSARDPGDYGYTF. CDR3 nucleotides: TGCAGTGCTAGAGACCCAGGAGACTATGGCTACACCTTC. The genes are TRBV20-1 and TRBJ1-2, with D unclear. Trimming shortened V by 0 bases and J by 3 bases, and 8 bases separated the two germline ends. The CDR3 length is 13 residues. Looked up from germline, CDR1 is DFQATT and CDR2 is SNEGSKA (reference sequence).

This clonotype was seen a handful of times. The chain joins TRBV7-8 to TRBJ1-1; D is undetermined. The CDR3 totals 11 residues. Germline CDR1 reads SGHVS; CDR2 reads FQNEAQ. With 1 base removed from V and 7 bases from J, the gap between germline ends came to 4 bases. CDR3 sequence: CASSLDFEAFF. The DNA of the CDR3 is TGTGCCAGCAGCTTAGATTTTGAAGCTTTCTTT.

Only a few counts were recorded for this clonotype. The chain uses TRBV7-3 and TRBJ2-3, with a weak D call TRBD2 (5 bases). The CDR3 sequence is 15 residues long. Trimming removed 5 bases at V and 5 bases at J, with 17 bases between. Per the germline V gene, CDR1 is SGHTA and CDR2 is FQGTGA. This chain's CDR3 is CASSPLEGLGDTQYF. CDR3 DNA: TGTGCCAGCAGCCCCCTAGAGGGTCTGGGAGATACGCAGTATTTT.

CDR3 loop: CSVRQEANYGYTF. CDR3 bases: TGCAGCGTGAGGCAGGAAGCTAACTATGGCTACACCTTC. The V gene is TRBV29-1, the J gene TRBJ1-2, with no clear D. Trimming pared 6 bases from V and 0 bases from J, leaving 11 bases between. The CDR3 spans 13 residues. CDR1 is SQVTM and CDR2 is ANQGSEA in the germline V gene.